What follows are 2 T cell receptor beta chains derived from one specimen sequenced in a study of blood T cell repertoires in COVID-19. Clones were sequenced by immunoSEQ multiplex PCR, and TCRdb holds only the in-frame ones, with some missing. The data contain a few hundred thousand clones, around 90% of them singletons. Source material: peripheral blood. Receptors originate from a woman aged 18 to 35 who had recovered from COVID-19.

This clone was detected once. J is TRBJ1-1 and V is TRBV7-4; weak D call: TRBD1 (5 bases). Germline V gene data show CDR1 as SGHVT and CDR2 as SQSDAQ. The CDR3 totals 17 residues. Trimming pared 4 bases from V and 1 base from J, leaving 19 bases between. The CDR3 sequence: CASSSGGTDPTNTEAFF. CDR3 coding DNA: TGTGCCAGCAGCTCGGGGGGGACGGACCCTACGAACACTGAAGCTTTCTTT.

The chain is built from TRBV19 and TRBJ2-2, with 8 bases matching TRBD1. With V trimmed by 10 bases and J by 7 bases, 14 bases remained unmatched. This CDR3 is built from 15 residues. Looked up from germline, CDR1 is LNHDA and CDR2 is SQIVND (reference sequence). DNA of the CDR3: TGTGCCACCAAACCTTCAGGGGGCTCCATCGGGGAGCTGTTTTTT. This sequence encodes CATKPSGGSIGELFF.